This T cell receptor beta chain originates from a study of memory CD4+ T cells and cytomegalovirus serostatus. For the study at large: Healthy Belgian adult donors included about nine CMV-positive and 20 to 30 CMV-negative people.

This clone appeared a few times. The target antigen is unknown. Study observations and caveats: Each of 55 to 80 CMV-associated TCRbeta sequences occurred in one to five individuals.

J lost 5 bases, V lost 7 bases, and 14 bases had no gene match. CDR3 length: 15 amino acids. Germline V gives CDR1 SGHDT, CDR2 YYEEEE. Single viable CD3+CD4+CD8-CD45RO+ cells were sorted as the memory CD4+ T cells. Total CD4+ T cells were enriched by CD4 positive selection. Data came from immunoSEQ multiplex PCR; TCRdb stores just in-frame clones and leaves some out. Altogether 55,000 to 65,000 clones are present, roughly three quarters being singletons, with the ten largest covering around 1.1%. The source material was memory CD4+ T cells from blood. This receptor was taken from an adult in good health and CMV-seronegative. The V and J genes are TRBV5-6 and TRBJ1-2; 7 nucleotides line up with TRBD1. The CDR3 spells CASLRSDRVGYGYTF. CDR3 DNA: TGTGCCAGCCTACGATCTGACAGGGTAGGATATGGCTACACCTTC.